The source of this TCR beta chain is a study of T cell repertoires in cytomegalovirus infection. Study-wide context: Researchers turned to recently identified HLA-C-restricted CMV epitopes as well as well-studied HLA-B-restricted ones. Indications of both CMV infection and matching HLA type were provided by public TCR beta signatures. Overall study findings and caveats: Cumulative public TCR beta family frequency identified CMV carriers with the relevant HLA.

As for this clonotype: No antigen is known for it.

TCRdb fed the reads into MiXCR, producing one record per CDR3 protein. This table holds roughly 920,000 distinct CDR3 sequences, about 33% found once. V lost 2 bases to trimming and J lost 7 bases, with 9 bases between them. The CDR3 is made up of 13 amino acids. Germline-derived CDR1 and CDR2 are SGHAT and FQDESV (reference sequence). The TCR originated in a human donor in good health (CMV status not recorded). Some clones in this sample may be carry-over from other donors' samples. This chain joins TRBV11-1 and TRBJ1-5; D uncertain. Sample: cultured CD8+ T cells from PBMCs, taken from culture after CMV antigen stimulation. CDR3 residues: CASSLSFDQPQHF. CDR3 nucleotides: TGTGCCAGCAGCTTATCCTTTGACCAGCCCCAGCATTTT.